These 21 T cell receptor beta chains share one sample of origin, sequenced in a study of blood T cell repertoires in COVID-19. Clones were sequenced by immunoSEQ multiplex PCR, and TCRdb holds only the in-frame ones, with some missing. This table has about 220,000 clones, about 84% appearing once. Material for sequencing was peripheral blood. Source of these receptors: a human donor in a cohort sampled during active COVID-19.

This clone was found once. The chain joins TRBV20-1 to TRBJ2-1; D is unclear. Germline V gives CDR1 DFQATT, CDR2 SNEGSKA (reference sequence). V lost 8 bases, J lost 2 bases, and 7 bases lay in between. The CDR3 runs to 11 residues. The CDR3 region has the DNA TGCAGTCCCAGGCCCTACAATGAGCAGTTCTTC. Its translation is CSPRPYNEQFF.

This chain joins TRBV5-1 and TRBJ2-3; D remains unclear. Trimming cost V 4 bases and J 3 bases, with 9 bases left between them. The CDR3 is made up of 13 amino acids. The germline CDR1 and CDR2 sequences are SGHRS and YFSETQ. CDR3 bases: TGCGCCAGCAGCCTAGACTTAACAGATACGCAGTATTTT. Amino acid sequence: CASSLDLTDTQYF.

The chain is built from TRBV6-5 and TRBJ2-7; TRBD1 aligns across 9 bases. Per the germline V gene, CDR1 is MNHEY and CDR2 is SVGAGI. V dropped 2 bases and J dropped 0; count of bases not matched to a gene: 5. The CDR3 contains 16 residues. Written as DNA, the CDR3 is TGTGCCAGCAGTTACGCCGGGACAGGGACCTCCTACGAGCAGTACTTC. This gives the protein CASSYAGTGTSYEQYF.

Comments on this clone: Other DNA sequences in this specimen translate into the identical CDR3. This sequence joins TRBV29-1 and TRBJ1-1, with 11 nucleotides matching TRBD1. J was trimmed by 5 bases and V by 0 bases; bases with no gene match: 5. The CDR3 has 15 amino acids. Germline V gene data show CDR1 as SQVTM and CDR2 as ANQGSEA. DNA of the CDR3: TGCAGCGTTGAAGACTCGGGACAGGGGGGGACTGAAGCTTTCTTT. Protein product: CSVEDSGQGGTEAFF.

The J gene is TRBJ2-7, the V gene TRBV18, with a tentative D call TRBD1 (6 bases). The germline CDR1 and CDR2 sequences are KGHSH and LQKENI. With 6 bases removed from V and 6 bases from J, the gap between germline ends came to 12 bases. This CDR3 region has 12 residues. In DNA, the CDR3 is TGTGCCAGCTCTACAGGGCAAGGCGAGCAGTACTTC. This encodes CASSTGQGEQYF.

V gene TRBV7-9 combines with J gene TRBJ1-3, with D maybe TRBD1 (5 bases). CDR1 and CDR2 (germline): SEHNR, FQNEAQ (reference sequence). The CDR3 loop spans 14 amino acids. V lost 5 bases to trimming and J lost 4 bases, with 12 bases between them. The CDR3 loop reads CASSASGFGNTIYF. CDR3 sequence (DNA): TGTGCCAGCAGCGCCTCAGGGTTCGGAAACACCATATATTTT. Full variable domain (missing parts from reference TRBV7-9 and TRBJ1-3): DTGVSQNPRHKITKRGQNVTFRCDPISEHNRLYWYRQTLGQGPEFLTYFQNEAQLEKSRLLSDRFSAERPKGSFSTLEIQRTEQGDSAMYLCASSASGFGNTIYFGEGSWLTVV.

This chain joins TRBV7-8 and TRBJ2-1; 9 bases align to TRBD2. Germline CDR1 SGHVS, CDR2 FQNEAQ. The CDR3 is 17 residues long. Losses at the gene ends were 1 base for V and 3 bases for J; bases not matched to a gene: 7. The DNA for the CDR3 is TGTGCCAGCAGCTTAGGATGGCGGGGGGGCTTCTACAATGAGCAGTTCTTC. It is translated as CASSLGWRGGFYNEQFF.

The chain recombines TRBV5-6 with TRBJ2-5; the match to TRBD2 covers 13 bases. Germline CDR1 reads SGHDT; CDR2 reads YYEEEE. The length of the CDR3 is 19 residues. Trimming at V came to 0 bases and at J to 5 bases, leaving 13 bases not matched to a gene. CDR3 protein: CASSLAQTRTSGRGETQYF. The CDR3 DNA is TGTGCCAGCAGCTTGGCCCAAACACGGACTAGCGGGAGAGGGGAGACCCAGTACTTC.

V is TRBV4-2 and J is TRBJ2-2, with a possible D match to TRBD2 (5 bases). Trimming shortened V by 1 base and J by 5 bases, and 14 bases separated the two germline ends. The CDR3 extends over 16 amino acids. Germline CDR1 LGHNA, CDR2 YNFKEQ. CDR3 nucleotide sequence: TGTGCCAGCAGCCAAGCCTTCGGCGGAGGAACCGGGGAGCTGTTTTTT. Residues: CASSQAFGGGTGELFF.

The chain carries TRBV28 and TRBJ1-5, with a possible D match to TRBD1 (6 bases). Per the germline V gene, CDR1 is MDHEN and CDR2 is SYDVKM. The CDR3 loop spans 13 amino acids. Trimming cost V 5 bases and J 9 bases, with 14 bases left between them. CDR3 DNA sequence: TGTGCCAGCAGTACGCAGGGGTTAGGGCCCCAGCATTTT. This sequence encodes CASSTQGLGPQHF.

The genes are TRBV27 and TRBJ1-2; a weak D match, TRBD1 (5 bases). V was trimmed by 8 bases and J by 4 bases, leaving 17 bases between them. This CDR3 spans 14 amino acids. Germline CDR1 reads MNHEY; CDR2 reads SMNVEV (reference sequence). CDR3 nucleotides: TGTGCCAGCCGCTTCTTGAGGCAGGGCTATGGCTACACCTTC. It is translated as CASRFLRQGYGYTF.

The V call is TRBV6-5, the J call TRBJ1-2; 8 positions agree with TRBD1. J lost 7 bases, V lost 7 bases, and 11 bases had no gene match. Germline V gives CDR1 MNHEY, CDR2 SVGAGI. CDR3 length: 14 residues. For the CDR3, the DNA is TGTGCCAGCACGTTCGGCAGGGGGCAGAGTGGCTACACCTTC. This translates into CASTFGRGQSGYTF.

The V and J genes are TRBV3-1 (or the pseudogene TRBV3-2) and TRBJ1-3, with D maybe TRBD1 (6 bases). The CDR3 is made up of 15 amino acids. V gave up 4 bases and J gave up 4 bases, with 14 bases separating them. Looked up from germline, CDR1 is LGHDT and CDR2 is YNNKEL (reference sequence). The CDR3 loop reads CASSPRGGTGNTIYF. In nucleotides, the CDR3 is TGTGCCAGCAGCCCCCGGGGGGGGACAGGAAACACCATATATTTT.

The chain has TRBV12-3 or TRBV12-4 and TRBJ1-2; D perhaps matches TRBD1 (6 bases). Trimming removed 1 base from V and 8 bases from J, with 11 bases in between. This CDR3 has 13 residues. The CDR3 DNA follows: TGTGCCAGCAGTTTAGGGACAGTTCGCGGCTACACCTTC. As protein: CASSLGTVRGYTF.

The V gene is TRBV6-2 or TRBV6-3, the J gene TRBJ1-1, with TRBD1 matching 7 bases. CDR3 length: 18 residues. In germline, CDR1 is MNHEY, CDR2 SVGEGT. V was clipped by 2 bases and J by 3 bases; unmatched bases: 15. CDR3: CASSYNPRDSKTYTEAFF. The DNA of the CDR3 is TGTGCCAGCAGTTACAACCCCCGGGACAGCAAGACCTACACTGAAGCTTTCTTT.

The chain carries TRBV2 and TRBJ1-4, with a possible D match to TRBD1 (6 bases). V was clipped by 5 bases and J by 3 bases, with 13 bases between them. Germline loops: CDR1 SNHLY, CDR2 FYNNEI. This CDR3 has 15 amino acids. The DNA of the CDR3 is TGTGCCAGCAGTATATCGGGACAATCTAATGAAAAACTGTTTTTT. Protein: CASSISGQSNEKLFF.

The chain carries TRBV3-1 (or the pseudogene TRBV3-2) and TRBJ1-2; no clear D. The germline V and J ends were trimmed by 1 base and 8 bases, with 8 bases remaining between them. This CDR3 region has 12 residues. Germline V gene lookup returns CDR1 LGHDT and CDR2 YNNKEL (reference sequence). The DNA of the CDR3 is TGTGCCAGCAGCCAAGTTAATCTCGGCTACACCTTC. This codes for CASSQVNLGYTF.

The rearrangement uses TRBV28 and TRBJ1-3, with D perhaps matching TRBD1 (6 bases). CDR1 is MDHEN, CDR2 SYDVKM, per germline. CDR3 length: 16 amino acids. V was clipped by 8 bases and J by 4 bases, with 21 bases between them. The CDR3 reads CASFPSPGARGNTIYF. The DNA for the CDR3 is TGTGCCAGCTTCCCCTCACCAGGGGCGCGAGGAAACACCATATATTTT.

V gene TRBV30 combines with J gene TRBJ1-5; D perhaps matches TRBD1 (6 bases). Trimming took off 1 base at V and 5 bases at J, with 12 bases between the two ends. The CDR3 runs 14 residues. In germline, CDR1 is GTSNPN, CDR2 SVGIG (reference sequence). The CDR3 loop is CAWSAQDSHQPQHF. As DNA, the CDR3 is TGTGCCTGGAGTGCCCAGGACAGTCATCAGCCCCAGCATTTT.

The CDR3 protein is CASSRTENYGYTF. The DNA of the CDR3 is TGTGCCAGCAGTCGGACAGAGAACTATGGCTACACCTTC. This chain links TRBV28 with TRBJ1-2, with a possible D match to TRBD1 (6 bases). Germline CDR1 is MDHEN and CDR2 is SYDVKM. V shed 5 bases and J shed 2 bases, with 9 bases lying between them. The CDR3 spans 13 residues.

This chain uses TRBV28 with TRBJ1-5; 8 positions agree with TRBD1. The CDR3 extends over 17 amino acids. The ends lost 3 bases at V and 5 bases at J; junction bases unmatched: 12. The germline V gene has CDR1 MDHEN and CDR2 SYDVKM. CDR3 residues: CASSFRRGRIVYQPQHF. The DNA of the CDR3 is TGTGCCAGCAGTTTCCGCAGGGGGCGAATCGTTTATCAGCCCCAGCATTTT. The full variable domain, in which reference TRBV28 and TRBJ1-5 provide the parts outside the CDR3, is DVKVTQSSRYLVKRTGEKVFLECVQDMDHENMFWYRQDPGLGLRLIYFSYDVKMKEKGDIPEGYSVSREKKERFSLILESASTNQTSMYLCASSFRRGRIVYQPQHFGDGTRLSIL.